The 29 T cell receptor beta chains below come from one sample, sequenced in a study of PD-1 blockade in mismatch repair-deficient tumors (dated 2017 in TCRdb). Libraries were made using the immunoSEQ multiplex PCR assay. TCRdb re-hosts the immuneACCESS table, in-frame sequences only. Its copies lack some clones; in the studies checked, an unresolved V gene accounts for under half of them, and the cause for the rest is not known. Across this sample there are roughly 110,000 clones, with roughly 80% seen only once. The ten largest clones represent about 4.5% of the sample. Sample: peripheral blood, taken roughly 60 weeks after starting pembrolizumab. These receptors came from an adult with mismatch repair-deficient cancer.

V and J are TRBV11-1 and TRBJ1-3; D is unresolved. Trimming stripped 2 bases from V and 0 bases from J, with 14 bases between. CDR1 is SGHAT, CDR2 FQDESV, per germline (reference sequence). This CDR3 spans 17 amino acids. The CDR3 DNA reads as TGTGCCAGCAGCTTAAGGAATCCGACCCTCTCTGGAAACACCATATATTTT. It translates to CASSLRNPTLSGNTIYF.

The chain uses TRBV6-5 and TRBJ1-1; TRBD1 matches 9 bases. There are 14 residues in the CDR3. Germline V gene lookup returns CDR1 MNHEY and CDR2 SVGAGI. V shed 4 bases, J shed 4 bases, and the junction held 4 bases outside the gene matches. CDR3 sequence (DNA): TGTGCCAGCAGTTTCTCGACAGGGGGCACTGAAGCTTTCTTT. It is translated as CASSFSTGGTEAFF.

This clone was observed a handful of times. V and J are TRBV6-1 and TRBJ2-7; D tentatively reads TRBD1 or TRBD2 (5 bases each). The V gene lost 1 base and the J gene lost 0 bases, with 10 bases spanning the gap. The length of the CDR3 is 15 residues. CDR1 and CDR2 from the germline V gene are MNHNS and SASEGT. The CDR3: CASSEGGGSSYEQYF. CDR3 DNA: TGTGCCAGCAGTGAAGGTGGGGGTAGCTCCTACGAGCAGTACTTC.

The gene calls are TRBV9 and TRBJ2-1, with 13 bases identical to TRBD2. CDR1 is SGDLS, CDR2 YYNGEE, per germline. CDR3 length equals 12 residues. V dropped 7 bases and J dropped 12; count of bases not matched to a gene: 4. CDR3 protein: CASGTSGMWQFF. In DNA form, the CDR3 reads TGTGCCAGCGGGACTAGCGGGATGTGGCAGTTCTTC.

V usage is TRBV5-6 and J usage is TRBJ2-1, with D possibly matching TRBD2 (5 bases). CDR3 length: 16 residues. V lost 2 bases and J lost 0, with 12 bases in between. The V gene's germline CDR1 is SGHDT and CDR2 YYEEEE. DNA for the CDR3: TGTGCCAGCAGCTTAAAAACGGGGAGCTCCTACAATGAGCAGTTCTTC. Its protein is CASSLKTGSSYNEQFF.

This chain joins TRBV5-1 and TRBJ1-2; the match to TRBD1 covers 7 bases. The V segment lost 3 bases and the J segment 2 bases; nucleotides outside the gene matches: 1. Germline values: CDR1 SGHRS, CDR2 YFSETQ. This CDR3 contains 13 residues. CDR3 region: CASSWDRNYGYTF. CDR3 bases: TGCGCCAGCAGCTGGGACAGAAACTATGGCTACACCTTC.

This chain connects TRBV7-8 to TRBJ2-3; D is unclear. With 5 bases removed from V and 5 bases from J, the gap between germline ends came to 11 bases. The CDR3 covers 13 residues. Per germline, CDR1 SGHVS and CDR2 FQNEAQ. In nucleotides, the CDR3 is TGTGCCAGCAGCCGACTTCAAAGAGATACGCAGTATTTT. Amino acid sequence: CASSRLQRDTQYF.

The chain combines TRBV5-4 with TRBJ2-1; D remains unclear. The CDR3 covers 15 residues. V lost 0 bases, J lost 0 bases, and 7 bases lay in between. In germline, CDR1 is SGHNT, CDR2 YYREEE (reference sequence). The DNA for the CDR3 is TGTGCCAGCAGCTTGGAACTCGTCTCCTACAATGAGCAGTTCTTC. Protein product: CASSLELVSYNEQFF.

V and J are TRBV27 and TRBJ2-5; TRBD1 agrees at 10 bases. The germline V gene has CDR1 MNHEY and CDR2 SMNVEV (reference sequence). V shed 2 bases, J shed 5 bases, and the junction held 14 bases outside the gene matches. The CDR3 spans 18 residues. In nucleotides, the CDR3 is TGTGCCAGCAGTTTACGGGGCTGGCAGACAGGGGGCGAGGAGACCCAGTACTTC. Amino acids: CASSLRGWQTGGEETQYF.

The rearrangement joins TRBV19 to TRBJ2-1, with TRBD2 identical over 9 bases. From germline, CDR1 is LNHDA and CDR2 SQIVND (reference sequence). Trimming took 4 bases from V and 10 from J; bases not matched to a gene: 11. The length of the CDR3 is 15 residues. The CDR3 loop is CASSTYGTSLSEQFF. The CDR3 DNA reads as TGTGCCAGTAGTACTTACGGGACTAGCCTATCAGAGCAGTTCTTC.

The genes are TRBV30 and TRBJ2-7; 9 nucleotides agree with TRBD1. Germline V gene data show CDR1 as GTSNPN and CDR2 as SVGIG (reference sequence). V trimming: 6 bases; J trimming: 7 bases; junction bases outside the gene matches: 16. This CDR3 has 15 residues. The CDR3 loop is CACHPPGTGYREQYF. CDR3 coding DNA: TGTGCCTGCCACCCCCCTGGGACAGGGTATAGGGAGCAGTACTTC.

The table lists this clone with a count of one. The genes are TRBV4-1 and TRBJ2-1, with TRBD2 as a possible D gene (5 bases). The CDR3 covers 15 residues. Germline V gives CDR1 MGHRA, CDR2 YSYEKL. The ends were cut back, 4 bases at V and 8 bases at J, with 18 bases in the middle. CDR3 in DNA: TGCGCCAGCAGCCCCATCGGGAAAAAGGGCCATGAGCAGTTCTTC. Its protein is CASSPIGKKGHEQFF.

This rearrangement joins TRBV11-1 to TRBJ2-7; 7 nucleotides align to TRBD2. J was trimmed by 3 bases and V by 5 bases; bases with no gene match: 13. The CDR3 has 16 amino acids. CDR1 SGHAT and CDR2 FQDESV come from the germline V gene (reference sequence). CDR3 residues: CASSPGRGQINYEQYF. In DNA form, the CDR3 reads TGTGCCAGCAGCCCAGGGAGGGGTCAGATAAACTACGAGCAGTACTTC.

This sequence joins TRBV4-3 and TRBJ2-7, with a possible D match to TRBD2 (6 bases). The CDR3 is 15 amino acids. Germline CDR1 reads LGHNA; CDR2 reads YSLEER. Trimming removed 2 bases at V and 0 bases at J, with 11 bases between. CDR3 protein: CASSQISGASYEQYF. The CDR3 region has the DNA TGCGCCAGCAGCCAAATTAGCGGAGCCTCCTACGAGCAGTACTTC.

The chain links TRBV7-2 to TRBJ2-1; D is ambiguous. Trimming cost V 2 bases and J 0 bases, with 11 bases left between them. The CDR3 length is 16 residues. The germline V gene encodes CDR1 SGHTA and CDR2 FQGNSA. The CDR3 loop reads CASSLLGSSSYNEQFF. CDR3 coding DNA: TGTGCCAGCAGCTTACTCGGATCTAGCTCCTACAATGAGCAGTTCTTC.

The rearrangement joins TRBV7-9 to TRBJ1-1; D gene unclear. CDR1 and CDR2 from the germline V gene are SEHNR and FQNEAQ (reference sequence). This CDR3 comprises 13 residues. The V end was cut by 0 bases, the J end by 5 bases, with 7 bases between. The CDR3 sequence is CASSLAMGTEAFF. For the CDR3, the DNA is TGTGCCAGCAGCTTAGCGATGGGGACTGAAGCTTTCTTT.

The J gene is TRBJ2-2, the V gene TRBV5-1, with TRBD2 identical over 7 bases. There are 16 residues in the CDR3. V dropped 1 base and J dropped 4; count of bases not matched to a gene: 7. Germline V gives CDR1 SGHRS, CDR2 YFSETQ. The CDR3 nucleotides read TGCGCCAGCAGCTTGCTGGCGGGGGTAGCCACCGGGGAGCTGTTTTTT. Its translation: CASSLLAGVATGELFF.

The chain combines TRBV15 with TRBJ2-1; D is ambiguous. This CDR3 comprises 12 residues. Germline lookup yields CDR1 LNHNV and CDR2 YYDKDF (reference sequence). V was cut by 5 bases and J by 11 bases, with 13 bases left in between. CDR3 in amino acids: CATSETGSKQFF. For the CDR3, the DNA is TGTGCCACCAGCGAAACCGGGTCTAAGCAGTTCTTC.

The chain employs TRBV7-9 and TRBJ2-5, with 7 bases lining up with TRBD2. There are 12 residues in the CDR3. Per germline, CDR1 SEHNR and CDR2 FQNEAQ (reference sequence). Unmatched junction bases numbered 2, after V lost 5 bases and J lost 5 bases. The CDR3: CASSIGGETQYF. The CDR3 nucleotides are TGTGCCAGCAGCATCGGGGGGGAGACCCAGTACTTC.

The gene calls are TRBV18 and TRBJ2-5; D not certain. The V and J ends lost 1 base and 5 bases respectively, with 2 bases between them. Germline V CDR1 and CDR2: KGHSH, LQKENI. The CDR3 is 11 amino acids. The CDR3 spells CASSPQETQYF. CDR3 nucleotide sequence: TGTGCCAGCTCACCACAGGAGACCCAGTACTTC.

The chain recombines TRBV7-3 with TRBJ2-3; TRBD2 agrees at 14 bases. The ends lost 5 bases at V and 11 bases at J; junction bases unmatched: 6. This CDR3 has 14 amino acids. CDR1 is SGHTA, CDR2 FQGTGA, per germline. The CDR3 DNA follows: TGTGCCAGCAGCCTCGGGACTAGCGGGAGATTGCAGTATTTT. Translated, it gives CASSLGTSGRLQYF.

This clone was recorded a few times. V and J are TRBV6-1 and TRBJ2-7; D remains unclear. The CDR3 is made up of 11 amino acids. V dropped 2 bases and J dropped 1 base, with 0 bases sitting between them. Germline V gene data show CDR1 as MNHNS and CDR2 as SASEGT. The CDR3 sequence is CASSESYEQYF. In DNA form, the CDR3 reads TGTGCCAGCAGTGAATCCTACGAGCAGTACTTC.

The J gene is TRBJ2-7, the V gene TRBV2; 10 bases fit TRBD1. The junction had 13 bases not matched to a gene; V was cut back by 9 bases and J by 2 bases. Germline CDR1 reads SNHLY; CDR2 reads FYNNEI. This CDR3 spans 16 amino acids. This CDR3 is CARGTGALRITYEQYF. CDR3 nucleotide sequence: TGTGCCAGGGGGACAGGGGCTTTACGAATAACCTACGAGCAGTACTTC.

The J gene is TRBJ2-7, the V gene TRBV30; 9 bases fit TRBD2. This CDR3 comprises 16 residues. The junction had 8 bases not matched to a gene; V was cut back by 0 bases and J by 2 bases. Per the germline V gene, CDR1 is GTSNPN and CDR2 is SVGIG (reference sequence). DNA for the CDR3: TGTGCCTGGAGTGTTACAGGCGGGAGGGCCCCCTACGAGCAGTACTTC. Protein product: CAWSVTGGRAPYEQYF.

This chain joins TRBV11-3 and TRBJ1-5; 8 bases fit TRBD1. The ends lost 5 bases at V and 4 bases at J; junction bases unmatched: 4. The length of the CDR3 is 14 residues. The germline V gene has CDR1 SGHNT and CDR2 YENEEA. The CDR3, as DNA: TGTGCCAGCAGCCAGACAGGGGATAATCAGCCCCAGCATTTT. It codes for CASSQTGDNQPQHF.

The chain has TRBV2 and TRBJ2-5; no clear D gene. Trimming pared 6 bases from V and 10 bases from J, leaving 12 bases between. The CDR3 contains 11 residues. Germline assignment: CDR1 SNHLY and CDR2 FYNNEI. CDR3 coding DNA: TGTGCCAGCAGCGTAACTTTGGGCCAGTACTTC. Residues: CASSVTLGQYF.

This chain joins TRBV5-6 and TRBJ1-4; perhaps TRBD1 as D (6 bases). V was pared by 1 base and J by 8 bases, with 9 bases between. The CDR3 totals 13 residues. CDR1 is SGHDT, CDR2 YYEEEE, per germline. In nucleotides, the CDR3 is TGTGCCAGCAGCTTGAGCAGGGGCGAAAAACTGTTTTTT. Translating it yields CASSLSRGEKLFF. The full variable domain, in which reference TRBV5-6 and TRBJ1-4 provide the parts outside the CDR3, is DAGVTQSPTHLIKTRGQQVTLRCSPKSGHDTVSWYQQALGQGPQFIFQYYEEEERQRGNFPDRFSGHQFPNYSSELNVNALLLGDSALYLCASSLSRGEKLFFGSGTQLSVL.

This clone is a singleton in its sample. V usage is TRBV18 and J usage is TRBJ2-3; 10 positions match TRBD1. Germline V gene data show CDR1 as KGHSH and CDR2 as LQKENI. There are 17 residues in the CDR3. V shed 4 bases and J 2 bases; nucleotides not matched to a gene: 9. CDR3 sequence reads: CASSQLGQGSNTDTQYF. The CDR3 nucleotides read TGTGCCAGCTCACAATTGGGACAGGGGAGTAACACAGATACGCAGTATTTT. The variable domain in full, completed from reference TRBV18 and TRBJ2-3, reads NAGVMQNPRHLVRRRGQEARLRCSPMKGHSHVYWYRQLPEEGLKFMVYLQKENIIDESGMPKERFSAEFPKEGPSILRIQQVVRGDSAAYFCASSQLGQGSNTDTQYFGPGTRLTVL.

V usage is TRBV13 and J usage is TRBJ1-1; D not resolved. Germline V gene lookup returns CDR1 PRHDT and CDR2 FYEKMQ (reference sequence). This CDR3 has 14 amino acids. Trimming left V 2 bases short and J 4 bases short, with 11 bases between. DNA of the CDR3: TGTGCCAGCAGCTTATATGGGGTAGGCACTGAAGCTTTCTTT. It is translated as CASSLYGVGTEAFF.